There are a few counts of the clone carrying this TCR beta chain. Profiling relied on immunoSEQ multiplex PCR, and the TCRdb table lists in-frame clones only, not all of them. The repertoire consists of around 56,000 clones, with around 80% occurring once and the leading ten covering 5.5% to 7.5%. The entry originates in a study of blood T cell repertoires in COVID-19. Study-wide context: The samples span acute and convalescent COVID-19 from the United States, Italy and Spain.

The germline V gene has CDR1 LNHDA and CDR2 SQIVND (reference sequence). Losses at the gene ends were 4 bases for V and 9 bases for J; bases not matched to a gene: 6. CDR3 length equals 13 residues. This rearrangement joins TRBV19 to TRBJ1-5; 7 bases map to TRBD1. Material: peripheral blood. The TCR originated in a man aged 55-75 years with acute or convalescent COVID-19. This chain's CDR3 is CASSTTGQGPQHF. The CDR3 region has the DNA TGTGCCAGTAGTACGACAGGGCAAGGGCCCCAGCATTTT.